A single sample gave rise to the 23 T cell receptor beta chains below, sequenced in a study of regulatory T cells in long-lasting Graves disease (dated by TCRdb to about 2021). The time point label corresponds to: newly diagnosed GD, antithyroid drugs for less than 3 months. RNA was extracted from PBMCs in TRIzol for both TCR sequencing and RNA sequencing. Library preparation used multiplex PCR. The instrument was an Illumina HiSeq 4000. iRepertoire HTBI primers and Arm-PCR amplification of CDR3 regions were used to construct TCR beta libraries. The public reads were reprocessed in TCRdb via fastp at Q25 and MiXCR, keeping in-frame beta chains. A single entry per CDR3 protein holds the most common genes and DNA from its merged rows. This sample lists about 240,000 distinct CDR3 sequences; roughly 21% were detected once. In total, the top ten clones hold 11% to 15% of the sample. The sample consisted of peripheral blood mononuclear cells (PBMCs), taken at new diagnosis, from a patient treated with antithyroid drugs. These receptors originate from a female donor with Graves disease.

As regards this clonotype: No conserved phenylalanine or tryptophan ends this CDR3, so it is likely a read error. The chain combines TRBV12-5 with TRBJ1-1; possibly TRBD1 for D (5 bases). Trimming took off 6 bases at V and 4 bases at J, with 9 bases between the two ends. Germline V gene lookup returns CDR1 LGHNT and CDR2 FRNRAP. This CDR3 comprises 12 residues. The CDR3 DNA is TGTGCTAGTGGGTATGGGGGCACTGAAGCTTTCTCT. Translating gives CASGYGGTEAFS.

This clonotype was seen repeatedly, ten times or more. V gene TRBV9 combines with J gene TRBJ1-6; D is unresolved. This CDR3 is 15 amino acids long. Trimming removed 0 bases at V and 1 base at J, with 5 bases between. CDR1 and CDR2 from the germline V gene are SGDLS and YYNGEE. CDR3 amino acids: CASSVEGSYNSPLHF. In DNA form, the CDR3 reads TGTGCCAGCAGCGTAGAAGGGTCCTATAATTCACCCCTCCACTTT. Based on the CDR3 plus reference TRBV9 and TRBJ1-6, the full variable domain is DSGVTQTPKHLITATGQRVTLRCSPRSGDLSVYWYQQSLDQGLQFLIQYYNGEERAKGNILERFSAQQFPDLHSELNLSSLELGDSALYFCASSVEGSYNSPLHFGNGTRLTVT.

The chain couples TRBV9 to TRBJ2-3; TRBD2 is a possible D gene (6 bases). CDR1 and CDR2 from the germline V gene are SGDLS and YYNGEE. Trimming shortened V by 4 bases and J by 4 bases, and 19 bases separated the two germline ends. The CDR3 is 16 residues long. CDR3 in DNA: TGTGCCAGCAGCCCACTCCGGACGGGAGACGCAGATACGCAGTATTTT. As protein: CASSPLRTGDADTQYF. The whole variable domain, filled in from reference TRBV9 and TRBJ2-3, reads DSGVTQTPKHLITATGQRVTLRCSPRSGDLSVYWYQQSLDQGLQFLIQYYNGEERAKGNILERFSAQQFPDLHSELNLSSLELGDSALYFCASSPLRTGDADTQYFGPGTRLTVL.

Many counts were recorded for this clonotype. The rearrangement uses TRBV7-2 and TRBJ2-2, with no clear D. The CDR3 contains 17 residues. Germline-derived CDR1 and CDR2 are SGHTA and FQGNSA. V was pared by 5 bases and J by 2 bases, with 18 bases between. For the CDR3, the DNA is TGTGCCAGCAGCGGAAATCGCTATCCGGGTAACACCGGGGAGCTGTTTTTT. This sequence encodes CASSGNRYPGNTGELFF.

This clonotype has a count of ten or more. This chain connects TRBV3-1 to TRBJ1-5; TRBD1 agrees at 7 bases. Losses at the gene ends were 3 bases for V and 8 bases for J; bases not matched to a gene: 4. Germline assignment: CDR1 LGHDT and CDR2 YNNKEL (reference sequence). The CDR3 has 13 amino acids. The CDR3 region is CASSHGTDKPQHF. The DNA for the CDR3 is TGTGCCAGCAGCCACGGGACAGACAAGCCCCAGCATTTT. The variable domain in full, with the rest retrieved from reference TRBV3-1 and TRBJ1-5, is DTAVSQTPKYLVTQMGNDKSIKCEQNLGHDTMYWYKQDSKKFLKIMFSYNNKELIINETVPNRFSPKSPDKAHLNLHINSLELGDSAVYFCASSHGTDKPQHFGDGTRLSIL.

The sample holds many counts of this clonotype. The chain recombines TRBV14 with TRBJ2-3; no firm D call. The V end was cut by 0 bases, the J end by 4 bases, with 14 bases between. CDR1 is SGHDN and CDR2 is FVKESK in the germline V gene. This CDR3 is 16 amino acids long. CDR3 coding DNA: TGTGCCAGCAGCCAAGAATACGGGTTTAGCTCAGATACGCAGTATTTT. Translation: CASSQEYGFSSDTQYF.

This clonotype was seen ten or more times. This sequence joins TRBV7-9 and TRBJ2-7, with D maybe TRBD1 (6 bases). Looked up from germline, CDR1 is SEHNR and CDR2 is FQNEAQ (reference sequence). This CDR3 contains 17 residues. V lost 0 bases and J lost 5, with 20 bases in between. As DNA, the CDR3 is TGTGCCAGCAGCTTAGCTACAGGGCCGGTGGTTAGGGACGAGCAGTACTTC. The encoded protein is CASSLATGPVVRDEQYF. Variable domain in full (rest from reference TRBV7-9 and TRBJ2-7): DTGVSQNPRHKITKRGQNVTFRCDPISEHNRLYWYRQTLGQGPEFLTYFQNEAQLEKSRLLSDRFSAERPKGSFSTLEIQRTEQGDSAMYLCASSLATGPVVRDEQYFGPGTRLTVT.

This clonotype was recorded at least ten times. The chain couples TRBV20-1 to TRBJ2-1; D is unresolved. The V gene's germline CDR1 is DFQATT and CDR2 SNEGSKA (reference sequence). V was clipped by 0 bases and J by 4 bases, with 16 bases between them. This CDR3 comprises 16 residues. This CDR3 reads CSARDQTGYPYNEQFF. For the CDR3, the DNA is TGCAGTGCTAGAGATCAAACTGGGTACCCTTACAATGAGCAGTTCTTC.

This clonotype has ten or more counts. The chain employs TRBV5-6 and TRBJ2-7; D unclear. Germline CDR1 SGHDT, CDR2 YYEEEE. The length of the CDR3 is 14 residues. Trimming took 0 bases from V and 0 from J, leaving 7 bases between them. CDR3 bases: TGTGCCAGCAGCTTGGTCGGCAACTCCTACGAGCAGTACTTC. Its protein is CASSLVGNSYEQYF.

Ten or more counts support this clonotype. In DNA, the CDR3 is TGCAGTGCACGAACACGGTACAATGAGCAGTTCTTC. Translating gives CSARTRYNEQFF. The chain couples TRBV20-1 to TRBJ2-1; D remains unclear. The V gene's germline CDR1 is DFQATT and CDR2 SNEGSKA (reference sequence). CDR3 length: 12 residues. Trimming removed 6 bases from V and 4 bases from J, with 10 bases in between.

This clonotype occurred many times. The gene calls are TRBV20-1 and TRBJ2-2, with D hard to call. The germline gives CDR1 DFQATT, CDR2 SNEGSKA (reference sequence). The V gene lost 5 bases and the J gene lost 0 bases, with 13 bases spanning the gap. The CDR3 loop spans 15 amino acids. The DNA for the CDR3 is TGCAGTGCTGGCCCAACAGCTCCGAACACCGGGGAGCTGTTTTTT. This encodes CSAGPTAPNTGELFF.

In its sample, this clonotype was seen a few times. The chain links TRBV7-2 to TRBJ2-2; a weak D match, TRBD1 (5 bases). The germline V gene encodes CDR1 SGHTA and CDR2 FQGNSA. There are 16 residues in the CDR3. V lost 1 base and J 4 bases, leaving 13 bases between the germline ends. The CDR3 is CASSLGVGAVTGELFF. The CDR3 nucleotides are TGTGCCAGCAGCTTAGGGGTAGGGGCGGTCACCGGGGAGCTGTTTTTT.

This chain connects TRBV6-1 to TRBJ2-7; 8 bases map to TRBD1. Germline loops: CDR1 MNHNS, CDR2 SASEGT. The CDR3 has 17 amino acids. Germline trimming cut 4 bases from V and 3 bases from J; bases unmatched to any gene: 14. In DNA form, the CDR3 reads TGTGCCAGCAGTGGAACGACAGGGGCGGATAGTAACTACGAGCAGTACTTC. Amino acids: CASSGTTGADSNYEQYF.

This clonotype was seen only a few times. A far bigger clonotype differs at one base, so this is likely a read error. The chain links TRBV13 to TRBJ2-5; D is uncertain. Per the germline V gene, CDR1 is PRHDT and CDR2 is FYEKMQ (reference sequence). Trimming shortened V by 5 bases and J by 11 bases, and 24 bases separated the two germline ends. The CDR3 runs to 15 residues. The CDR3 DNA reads TGTGCCAGCAGCCCGGAAATTAGCTCCTACAATGAGCAGTACTTC. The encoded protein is CASSPEISSYNEQYF.

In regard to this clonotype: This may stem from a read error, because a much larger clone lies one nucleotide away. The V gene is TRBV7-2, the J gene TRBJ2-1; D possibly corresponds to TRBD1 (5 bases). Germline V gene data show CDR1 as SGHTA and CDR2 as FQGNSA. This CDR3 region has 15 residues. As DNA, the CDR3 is TGTGCCAGCAGTAAGGGAAGGGGTACTGTCAATAAGCAGTTCTTC. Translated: CASSKGRGTVNKQFF.

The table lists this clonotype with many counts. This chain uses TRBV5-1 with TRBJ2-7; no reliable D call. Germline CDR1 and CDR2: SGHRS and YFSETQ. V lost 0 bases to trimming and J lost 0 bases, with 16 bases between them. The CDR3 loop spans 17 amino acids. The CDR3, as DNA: TGCGCCAGCAGCTTGGTTGTGACGCACGAAAGCTCCTACGAGCAGTACTTC. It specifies CASSLVVTHESSYEQYF.

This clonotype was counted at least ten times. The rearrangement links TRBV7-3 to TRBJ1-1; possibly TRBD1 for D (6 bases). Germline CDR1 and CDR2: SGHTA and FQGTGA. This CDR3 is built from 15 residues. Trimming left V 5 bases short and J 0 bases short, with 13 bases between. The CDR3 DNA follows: TGTGCCAGCAGCAAACAGGGAGGGGTGAACACTGAAGCTTTCTTT. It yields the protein CASSKQGGVNTEAFF.

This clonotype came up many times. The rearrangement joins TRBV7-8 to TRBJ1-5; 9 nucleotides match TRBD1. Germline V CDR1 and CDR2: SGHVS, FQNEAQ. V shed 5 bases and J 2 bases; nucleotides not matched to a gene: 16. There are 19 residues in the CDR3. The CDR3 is CASSPEHGTGFGGNQPQHF. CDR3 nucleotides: TGTGCCAGCAGCCCTGAACACGGGACAGGGTTTGGGGGCAATCAGCCCCAGCATTTT.

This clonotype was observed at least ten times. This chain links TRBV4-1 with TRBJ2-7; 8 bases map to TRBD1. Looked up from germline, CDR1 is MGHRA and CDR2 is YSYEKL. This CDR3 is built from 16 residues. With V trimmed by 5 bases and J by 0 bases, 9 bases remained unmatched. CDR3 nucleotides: TGCGCCAGCAGCGAGGGGGGACAGGCTATCTCCTACGAGCAGTACTTC. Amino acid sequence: CASSEGGQAISYEQYF.

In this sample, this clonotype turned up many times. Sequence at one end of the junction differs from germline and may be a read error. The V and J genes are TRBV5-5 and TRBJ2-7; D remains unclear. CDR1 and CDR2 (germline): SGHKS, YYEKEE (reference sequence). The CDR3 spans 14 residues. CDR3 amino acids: CASSQDPLGYEQYF. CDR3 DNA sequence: TGCGCCAGCAGCCAAGACCCTCTCGGATACGAGCAGTACTTC.

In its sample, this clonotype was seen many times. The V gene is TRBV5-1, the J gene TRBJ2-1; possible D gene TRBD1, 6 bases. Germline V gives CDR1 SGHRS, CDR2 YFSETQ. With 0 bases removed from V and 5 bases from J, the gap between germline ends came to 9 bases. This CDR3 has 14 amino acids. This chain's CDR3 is CASSLVGTNNEQFF. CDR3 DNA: TGCGCCAGCAGCTTGGTCGGGACAAACAATGAGCAGTTCTTC. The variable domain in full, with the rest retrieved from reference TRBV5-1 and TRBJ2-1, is KAGVTQTPRYLIKTRGQQVTLSCSPISGHRSVSWYQQTPGQGLQFLFEYFSETQRNKGNFPGRFSGRQFSNSRSEMNVSTLELGDSALYLCASSLVGTNNEQFFGPGTRLTVL.

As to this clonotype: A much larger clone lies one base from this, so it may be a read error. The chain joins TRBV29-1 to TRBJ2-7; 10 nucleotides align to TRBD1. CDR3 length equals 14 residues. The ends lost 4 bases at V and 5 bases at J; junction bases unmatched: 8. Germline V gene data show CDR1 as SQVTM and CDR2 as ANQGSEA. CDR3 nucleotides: TGCAGCGTTGTGCAGCCGGGACAGGGGAACGAGCAGTACTTC. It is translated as CSVVQPGQGNEQYF.

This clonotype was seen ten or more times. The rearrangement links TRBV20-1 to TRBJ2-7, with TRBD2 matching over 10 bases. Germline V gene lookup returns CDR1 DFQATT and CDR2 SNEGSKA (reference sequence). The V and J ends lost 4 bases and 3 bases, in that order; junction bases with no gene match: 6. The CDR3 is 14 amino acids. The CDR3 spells CSATASGRNYEQYF. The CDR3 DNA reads TGCAGTGCTACGGCTAGCGGGAGAAACTACGAGCAGTACTTC.